The clone carrying this TCR beta chain has only a few counts. The data are from a study of early T cells in non-severe SARS-CoV-2 infection. Germline V gene sequence: CDR1 SGHDT, CDR2 YYEEEE. The germline V and J ends were trimmed by 0 bases and 8 bases, with 9 bases remaining between them. The CDR3 has 14 amino acids. Each CDR3 protein gets one entry after TCRdb re-called the 5' RACE reads with MiXCR. The sample carries around 61,000 distinct CDR3 sequences, 10% to 11% recorded once. This TCR was recovered from an adult who was a healthcare worker with PCR-confirmed SARS-CoV-2 infection or an uninfected control (not recorded which). The chain is built from TRBV5-6 and TRBJ1-6; tentatively, D is TRBD1 (5 bases). Sequenced sample: whole blood. CDR3 nucleotides: TGTGCCAGCAGCTTGGACGACAGCTATTCACCCCTCCACTTT. As protein: CASSLDDSYSPLHF.